The clone carrying this T cell receptor beta chain was seen once. This sample was taken from a study of cytomegalovirus exposure and HLA in healthy donors. The PCR employed 60 Vbeta primers together with 13 Jbeta primers. Using immunoSEQ multiplex PCR, the repertoire was profiled, and TCRdb retains in-frame clones only, with some absent. The sample has about 150,000 clones, about 60% seen once. This CDR3 spans 15 amino acids. Germline V gives CDR1 GTSNPN, CDR2 SVGIG (reference sequence). V lost 5 bases, J lost 7 bases, and 21 bases lay in between. All the people who gave samples were healthy bone marrow donors.

The TCR comes from a woman aged 60-75 years in good health and CMV-seropositive. Sequenced material: PBMCs. This chain links TRBV30 with TRBJ2-1, with D possibly TRBD2 on 6 matching bases. CDR3 sequence reads: CAWGAGFYSGNEQFF. Written as DNA, the CDR3 is TGTGCCTGGGGGGCGGGATTTTACTCGGGGAATGAGCAGTTCTTC.